One and the same sample provided the 31 T cell receptor beta chains below, sequenced in a study of blood T cell repertoires in COVID-19. Method: immunoSEQ multiplex PCR; TCRdb's copy keeps in-frame clones and lacks some. This table holds some 240,000 clones, 75% to 90% found once. Sequencing used peripheral blood. Receptor source: a man aged 60 to 69 who had recovered from COVID-19.

This clone was seen only a few times. The chain is built from TRBV5-4 and TRBJ1-1, with TRBD1 as a possible D gene (5 bases). Trimming cost V 6 bases and J 5 bases, with 14 bases left between them. Germline CDR1 is SGHNT and CDR2 is YYREEE (reference sequence). The CDR3 spans 13 residues. CDR3 region: CASTFTGGTEAFF. CDR3 sequence (DNA): TGTGCCAGCACCTTCACGGGGGGGACTGAAGCTTTCTTT.

This clone has only a few counts. The chain combines TRBV4-3 with TRBJ2-7; maybe TRBD2 (5 bases). Trimming took off 0 bases at V and 3 bases at J, with 15 bases between the two ends. The CDR3 loop spans 16 amino acids. The germline V gene encodes CDR1 LGHNA and CDR2 YSLEER. The CDR3 loop reads CASSQDSAAPHYEQYF. For the CDR3, the DNA is TGCGCCAGCAGCCAAGATAGCGCTGCCCCCCACTACGAGCAGTACTTC.

This clone appeared a single time. V gene TRBV9 combines with J gene TRBJ2-7; D possibly corresponds to TRBD2 (6 bases). The CDR3 length is 15 residues. Between the trimmed V and J ends, which lost 0 bases and 2 bases, there was a span of 12 bases. Germline-derived CDR1 and CDR2 are SGDLS and YYNGEE. The CDR3 protein is CASSVGGGITYEQYF. For the CDR3, the DNA is TGTGCCAGCAGCGTAGGAGGAGGGATTACCTACGAGCAGTACTTC.

A single count supports this clone. This chain joins TRBV10-3 and TRBJ2-3, with 7 positions matching TRBD1. Germline V gene data show CDR1 as ENHRY and CDR2 as SYGVKD. V lost 6 bases to trimming and J lost 2 bases; unmatched junction nucleotides: 5. The CDR3 covers 14 residues. This chain's CDR3 is CAISLGQSTDTQYF. The CDR3 DNA sequence: TGTGCCATCAGCTTGGGACAGTCCACAGATACGCAGTATTTT.

This rearrangement joins TRBV5-1 to TRBJ2-3, with 7 nucleotides matching TRBD2. V trimming: 0 bases; J trimming: 1 base; junction bases outside the gene matches: 5. The CDR3 is 16 amino acids. Germline CDR1 is SGHRS and CDR2 is YFSETQ. The chain's CDR3 is CASSLALAVGTDTQYF. CDR3 DNA: TGCGCCAGCAGCTTGGCGCTAGCGGTAGGCACAGATACGCAGTATTTT.

This clone appeared a few times. The V call is TRBV6-1, the J call TRBJ1-3, with a tentative D call TRBD1 (5 bases). This CDR3 spans 11 amino acids. Germline V gene sequence: CDR1 MNHNS, CDR2 SASEGT. The ends were cut back, 7 bases at V and 9 bases at J, with 10 bases in the middle. The CDR3 sequence: CASTSGGTIYF. In DNA, the CDR3 is TGTGCCAGCACCTCGGGGGGCACCATATATTTT.

The J gene is TRBJ2-7, the V gene TRBV5-5, with 8 bases fitting TRBD2. The CDR3 is made up of 13 amino acids. V shed 0 bases, J shed 10 bases, and the junction held 6 bases outside the gene matches. Germline CDR1 SGHKS, CDR2 YYEKEE (reference sequence). CDR3 protein: CASSLEASGQQYF. CDR3 DNA: TGTGCCAGCAGCTTGGAGGCTAGCGGGCAACAGTACTTC.

The chain carries TRBV19 and TRBJ2-7; 9 positions match TRBD1. V lost 6 bases to trimming and J lost 5 bases; unmatched junction nucleotides: 5. The length of the CDR3 is 13 residues. Looked up from germline, CDR1 is LNHDA and CDR2 is SQIVND (reference sequence). The CDR3 loop reads CASSSTGGNEQYF. The CDR3 DNA is TGTGCCAGTAGCTCCACAGGGGGCAACGAGCAGTACTTC.

This chain uses TRBV5-1 with TRBJ2-7; 8 nucleotides match TRBD1. V shed 0 bases, J shed 4 bases, and the junction held 9 bases outside the gene matches. The CDR3 contains 16 residues. Germline CDR1 reads SGHRS; CDR2 reads YFSETQ. Written as DNA, the CDR3 is TGCGCCAGCAGCTTGGCCACGGGACAGGTGGTGTACGAGCAGTACTTC. This translates into CASSLATGQVVYEQYF.

The chain is built from TRBV19 and TRBJ2-7; D gene uncertain. Germline CDR1 and CDR2: LNHDA and SQIVND (reference sequence). CDR3 size: 15 residues. The V gene lost 7 bases and the J gene lost 2 bases, with 18 bases spanning the gap. The CDR3 nucleotides read TGTGCCAGTACTCCCAGACGTAGGAGTCCCTACGAGCAGTACTTC. It yields the protein CASTPRRRSPYEQYF.

The chain joins TRBV9 to TRBJ2-2, with TRBD2 matching over 12 bases. Germline V lookup: CDR1 SGDLS, CDR2 YYNGEE. The CDR3 extends over 17 amino acids. Unmatched junction bases numbered 8, after V lost 4 bases and J lost 4 bases. For the CDR3, the DNA is TGTGCCAGCAGCAACCTCGGACTAGCGGGATCCACCGGGGAGCTGTTTTTT. Encoded protein: CASSNLGLAGSTGELFF.

This chain uses TRBV5-1 with TRBJ2-3, with TRBD2 identical over 8 bases. With 2 bases clipped from V and 5 bases from J, the junction kept 7 bases outside the gene matches. This CDR3 comprises 15 residues. Germline CDR1 and CDR2: SGHRS and YFSETQ. The CDR3 DNA reads TGCGCCAGCAGCTTCGGACTAGCAATAGGAGATACGCAGTATTTT. This encodes CASSFGLAIGDTQYF.

V usage is TRBV15 and J usage is TRBJ1-5, with 7 nucleotides matching TRBD1. J lost 5 bases, V lost 5 bases, and 3 bases had no gene match. Germline CDR1 is LNHNV and CDR2 is YYDKDF (reference sequence). The length of the CDR3 is 13 residues. CDR3 nucleotide sequence: TGTGCCACCAGCCAGGGGGGCTATCAGCCCCAGCATTTT. This encodes CATSQGGYQPQHF.

This chain links TRBV28 with TRBJ2-6, with a possible D match to TRBD2 (6 bases). The V gene's germline CDR1 is MDHEN and CDR2 SYDVKM. The V and J ends lost 5 bases and 1 base respectively, with 9 bases between them. This CDR3 comprises 15 residues. CDR3 protein: CASSPGGSGANVLTF. As DNA, the CDR3 is TGTGCCAGCAGTCCTGGGGGGTCTGGGGCCAACGTCCTGACTTTC.

The chain combines TRBV28 with TRBJ2-1; 9 positions match TRBD2. Germline CDR1 reads MDHEN; CDR2 reads SYDVKM. Trimming took 8 bases from V and 3 from J; bases not matched to a gene: 8. The CDR3 has 15 residues. CDR3 loop: CASGGGTSSYNEQFF. The CDR3 DNA sequence: TGTGCCAGCGGGGGGGGGACTAGCAGCTACAATGAGCAGTTCTTC.

The rearrangement joins TRBV27 to TRBJ2-7; 9 bases are shared with TRBD2. Looked up from germline, CDR1 is MNHEY and CDR2 is SMNVEV (reference sequence). Losses at the gene ends were 2 bases for V and 6 bases for J; bases not matched to a gene: 11. This CDR3 is 16 amino acids long. The CDR3 protein is CASSLIAGGPAGEQYF. For the CDR3, the DNA is TGTGCCAGCAGTTTAATTGCGGGAGGGCCGGCGGGCGAGCAGTACTTC.

This clone came up once. The V and J genes are TRBV28 and TRBJ1-2; 12 nucleotides match TRBD1. The trim removed 1 base at V and 8 bases at J, leaving 8 bases unmatched. CDR3 length: 16 residues. Germline V gives CDR1 MDHEN, CDR2 SYDVKM. In DNA, the CDR3 is TGTGCCAGCAGTTTATATGGGACAGGGGGCGGAAAAGGCTACACCTTC. Its translation is CASSLYGTGGGKGYTF.

The CDR3, as DNA: TGTGCCAGCAGCCAGGAGGGGTATGGCTACACCTTC. This sequence encodes CASSQEGYGYTF. The chain uses TRBV11-2 and TRBJ1-2; possibly TRBD1 for D (5 bases). This CDR3 spans 12 amino acids. The V and J ends lost 5 bases and 5 bases respectively, with 9 bases between them. CDR1 is SGHAT, CDR2 FQNNGV, per germline.

The chain couples TRBV6-2 or TRBV6-3 to TRBJ2-3; 9 nucleotides line up with TRBD1. The V and J ends lost 2 bases and 0 bases, in that order; junction bases with no gene match: 12. CDR3 length: 19 amino acids. Germline values: CDR1 MNHEY, CDR2 SVGEGT. The CDR3 nucleotides read TGTGCCAGCAGTTACACGGAGAACAGGGGGCGTTTTAGCACAGATACGCAGTATTTT. Protein: CASSYTENRGRFSTDTQYF.

The chain recombines TRBV7-8 with TRBJ2-7, with unresolved D. The CDR3 runs 15 residues. Deletions cut 5 bases from V and 3 bases from J, with 17 bases between. Germline loops: CDR1 SGHVS, CDR2 FQNEAQ. The CDR3 is CASSTERAPGYEQYF. The DNA for the CDR3 is TGTGCCAGCAGCACCGAGAGAGCCCCAGGCTACGAGCAGTACTTC.

This clone was seen a single time. The chain has TRBV2 and TRBJ1-4, with 9 positions matching TRBD1. The germline CDR1 and CDR2 sequences are SNHLY and FYNNEI. V lost 8 bases, J lost 3 bases, and 7 bases stayed unmatched. The CDR3 runs 15 residues. CDR3 bases: TGTGCCAGCGGGGGACAGGGCCTATCTAATGAAAAACTGTTTTTT. This translates into CASGGQGLSNEKLFF.

J is TRBJ1-2 and V is TRBV5-1; D gene ambiguous. The V end lost 2 bases, the J end lost 4 bases, and 12 bases lay between the germline ends. The CDR3 length is 14 residues. Per the germline V gene, CDR1 is SGHRS and CDR2 is YFSETQ. As DNA, the CDR3 is TGCGCCAGCAGCTTCAGCGCGGGCCTCTATGGCTACACCTTC. This sequence encodes CASSFSAGLYGYTF.

The chain couples TRBV6-2 or TRBV6-3 to TRBJ2-7; 10 nucleotides agree with TRBD2. The CDR3 contains 16 residues. Germline V gene data show CDR1 as MNHEY and CDR2 as SVGEGT. Unmatched junction bases numbered 11, after V lost 5 bases and J lost 4 bases. CDR3 in amino acids: CASSPSSSGSRYEQYF. DNA of the CDR3: TGTGCCAGCAGTCCAAGTTCTAGCGGGAGCCGATACGAGCAGTACTTC.

The chain combines TRBV7-2 with TRBJ1-2, with a weak D call TRBD1 (6 bases). V shed 6 bases and J shed 0 bases, with 8 bases lying between them. The germline V gene encodes CDR1 SGHTA and CDR2 FQGNSA. CDR3 length: 13 amino acids. The CDR3 nucleotides read TGTGCCAGCAGAAAGGGGGCTAACTATGGCTACACCTTC. Amino acids: CASRKGANYGYTF.

The genes are TRBV12-3 or TRBV12-4 and TRBJ1-2, with 9 nucleotides matching TRBD1. J lost 6 bases, V lost 11 bases, and 10 bases had no gene match. This CDR3 contains 13 residues. DNA for the CDR3: TGTGCCTCCCGGGCACAGGGGGCGAATGGCTACACCTTC. As protein: CASRAQGANGYTF.

The rearrangement links TRBV6-6 to TRBJ2-7; D is unclear. This CDR3 comprises 12 residues. V lost 8 bases and J 2 bases, leaving 10 bases between the germline ends. The germline V gene encodes CDR1 MNHNY and CDR2 SVGAGI (reference sequence). The CDR3 nucleotides are TGTGCCAGCCGCGACACCCCCTACGAGCAGTACTTC. This encodes CASRDTPYEQYF.

V is TRBV3-1 (or the pseudogene TRBV3-2) and J is TRBJ1-3, with 10 bases lining up with TRBD1. The CDR3 is made up of 16 amino acids. CDR1 and CDR2 (germline): LGHDT, YNNKEL (reference sequence). The ends lost 6 bases at V and 3 bases at J; junction bases unmatched: 8. As DNA, the CDR3 is TGTGCCAGCAGTCCGGGACAGGGGTTCTATGGAAACACCATATATTTT. Its translation is CASSPGQGFYGNTIYF.

This clone was picked up a small number of times. The V gene is TRBV27, the J gene TRBJ1-3, with 12 nucleotides matching TRBD1. The V gene's germline CDR1 is MNHEY and CDR2 SMNVEV (reference sequence). V lost 4 bases, J lost 4 bases, and 2 bases stayed unmatched. This CDR3 contains 15 residues. The CDR3 loop is CASSSGTGGGNTIYF. In DNA form, the CDR3 reads TGTGCCAGCAGTTCCGGGACAGGGGGCGGAAACACCATATATTTT.

The chain's CDR3 is CASSSERRTYNEQFF. The CDR3 nucleotides read TGTGCCAGCAGTTCTGAGCGGAGGACCTACAATGAGCAGTTCTTC. The chain has TRBV6-5 and TRBJ2-1, with D possibly being TRBD2 (5 bases). The CDR3 is 15 amino acids. The germline gives CDR1 MNHEY, CDR2 SVGAGI. Deletions cut 4 bases from V and 2 bases from J, with 12 bases between.

Only one count was recorded for this clone. The chain carries TRBV11-3 and TRBJ2-1, with 10 bases matching TRBD1. Germline V CDR1 and CDR2: SGHNT, YENEEA. The CDR3 length is 16 residues. Germline trimming cut 5 bases from V and 7 bases from J; bases unmatched to any gene: 11. The DNA of the CDR3 is TGTGCCAGCAGCCTAGGGACAGGGGAGCCCGGGAATGAGCAGTTCTTC. Translation: CASSLGTGEPGNEQFF.

The chain employs TRBV18 and TRBJ1-6, with D tentatively TRBD1 (6 bases). This CDR3 spans 14 amino acids. The germline V gene has CDR1 KGHSH and CDR2 LQKENI. Trimming removed 6 bases at V and 5 bases at J, with 11 bases between. CDR3 amino acids: CASSPNRDNSPLHF. CDR3 coding DNA: TGTGCCAGCTCCCCAAACAGGGATAATTCACCCCTCCACTTT. Full variable domain (missing parts from reference TRBV18 and TRBJ1-6): NAGVMQNPRHLVRRRGQEARLRCSPMKGHSHVYWYRQLPEEGLKFMVYLQKENIIDESGMPKERFSAEFPKEGPSILRIQQVVRGDSAAYFCASSPNRDNSPLHFGNGTRLTVT.